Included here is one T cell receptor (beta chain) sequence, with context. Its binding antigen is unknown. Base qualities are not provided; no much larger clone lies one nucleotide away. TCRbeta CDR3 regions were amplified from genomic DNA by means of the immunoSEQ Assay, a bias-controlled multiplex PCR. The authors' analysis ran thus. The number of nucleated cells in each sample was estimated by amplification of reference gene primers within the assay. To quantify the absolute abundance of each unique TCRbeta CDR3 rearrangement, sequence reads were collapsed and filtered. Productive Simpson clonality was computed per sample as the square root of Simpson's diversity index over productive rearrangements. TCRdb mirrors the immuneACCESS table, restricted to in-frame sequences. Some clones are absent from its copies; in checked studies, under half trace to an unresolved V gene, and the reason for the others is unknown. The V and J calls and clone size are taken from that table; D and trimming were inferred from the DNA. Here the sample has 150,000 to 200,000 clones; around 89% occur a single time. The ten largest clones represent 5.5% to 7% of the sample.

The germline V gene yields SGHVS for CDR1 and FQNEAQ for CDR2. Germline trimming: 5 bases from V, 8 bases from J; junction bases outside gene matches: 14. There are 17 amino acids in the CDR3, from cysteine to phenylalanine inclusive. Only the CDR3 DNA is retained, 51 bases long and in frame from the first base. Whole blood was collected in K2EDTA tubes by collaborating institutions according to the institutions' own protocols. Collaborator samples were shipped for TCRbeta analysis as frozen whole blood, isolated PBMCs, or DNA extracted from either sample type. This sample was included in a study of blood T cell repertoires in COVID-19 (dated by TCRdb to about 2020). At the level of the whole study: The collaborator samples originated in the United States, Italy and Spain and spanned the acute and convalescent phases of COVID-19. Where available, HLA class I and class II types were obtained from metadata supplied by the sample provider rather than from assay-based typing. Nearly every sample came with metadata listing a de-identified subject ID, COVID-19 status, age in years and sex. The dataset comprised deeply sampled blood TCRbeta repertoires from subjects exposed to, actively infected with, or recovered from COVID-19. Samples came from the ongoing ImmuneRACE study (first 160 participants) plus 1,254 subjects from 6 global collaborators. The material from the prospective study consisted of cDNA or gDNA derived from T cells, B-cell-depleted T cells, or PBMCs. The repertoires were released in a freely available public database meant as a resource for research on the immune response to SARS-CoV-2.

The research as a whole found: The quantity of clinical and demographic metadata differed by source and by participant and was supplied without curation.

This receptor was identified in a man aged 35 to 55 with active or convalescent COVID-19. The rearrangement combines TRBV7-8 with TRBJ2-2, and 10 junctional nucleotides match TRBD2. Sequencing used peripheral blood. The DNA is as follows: TGTGCCAGCAGCCGAGTGTCGCTAGCGGGAGCCCGGGGGGAGCTGTTTTTT. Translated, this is CASSRVSLAGARGELFF.